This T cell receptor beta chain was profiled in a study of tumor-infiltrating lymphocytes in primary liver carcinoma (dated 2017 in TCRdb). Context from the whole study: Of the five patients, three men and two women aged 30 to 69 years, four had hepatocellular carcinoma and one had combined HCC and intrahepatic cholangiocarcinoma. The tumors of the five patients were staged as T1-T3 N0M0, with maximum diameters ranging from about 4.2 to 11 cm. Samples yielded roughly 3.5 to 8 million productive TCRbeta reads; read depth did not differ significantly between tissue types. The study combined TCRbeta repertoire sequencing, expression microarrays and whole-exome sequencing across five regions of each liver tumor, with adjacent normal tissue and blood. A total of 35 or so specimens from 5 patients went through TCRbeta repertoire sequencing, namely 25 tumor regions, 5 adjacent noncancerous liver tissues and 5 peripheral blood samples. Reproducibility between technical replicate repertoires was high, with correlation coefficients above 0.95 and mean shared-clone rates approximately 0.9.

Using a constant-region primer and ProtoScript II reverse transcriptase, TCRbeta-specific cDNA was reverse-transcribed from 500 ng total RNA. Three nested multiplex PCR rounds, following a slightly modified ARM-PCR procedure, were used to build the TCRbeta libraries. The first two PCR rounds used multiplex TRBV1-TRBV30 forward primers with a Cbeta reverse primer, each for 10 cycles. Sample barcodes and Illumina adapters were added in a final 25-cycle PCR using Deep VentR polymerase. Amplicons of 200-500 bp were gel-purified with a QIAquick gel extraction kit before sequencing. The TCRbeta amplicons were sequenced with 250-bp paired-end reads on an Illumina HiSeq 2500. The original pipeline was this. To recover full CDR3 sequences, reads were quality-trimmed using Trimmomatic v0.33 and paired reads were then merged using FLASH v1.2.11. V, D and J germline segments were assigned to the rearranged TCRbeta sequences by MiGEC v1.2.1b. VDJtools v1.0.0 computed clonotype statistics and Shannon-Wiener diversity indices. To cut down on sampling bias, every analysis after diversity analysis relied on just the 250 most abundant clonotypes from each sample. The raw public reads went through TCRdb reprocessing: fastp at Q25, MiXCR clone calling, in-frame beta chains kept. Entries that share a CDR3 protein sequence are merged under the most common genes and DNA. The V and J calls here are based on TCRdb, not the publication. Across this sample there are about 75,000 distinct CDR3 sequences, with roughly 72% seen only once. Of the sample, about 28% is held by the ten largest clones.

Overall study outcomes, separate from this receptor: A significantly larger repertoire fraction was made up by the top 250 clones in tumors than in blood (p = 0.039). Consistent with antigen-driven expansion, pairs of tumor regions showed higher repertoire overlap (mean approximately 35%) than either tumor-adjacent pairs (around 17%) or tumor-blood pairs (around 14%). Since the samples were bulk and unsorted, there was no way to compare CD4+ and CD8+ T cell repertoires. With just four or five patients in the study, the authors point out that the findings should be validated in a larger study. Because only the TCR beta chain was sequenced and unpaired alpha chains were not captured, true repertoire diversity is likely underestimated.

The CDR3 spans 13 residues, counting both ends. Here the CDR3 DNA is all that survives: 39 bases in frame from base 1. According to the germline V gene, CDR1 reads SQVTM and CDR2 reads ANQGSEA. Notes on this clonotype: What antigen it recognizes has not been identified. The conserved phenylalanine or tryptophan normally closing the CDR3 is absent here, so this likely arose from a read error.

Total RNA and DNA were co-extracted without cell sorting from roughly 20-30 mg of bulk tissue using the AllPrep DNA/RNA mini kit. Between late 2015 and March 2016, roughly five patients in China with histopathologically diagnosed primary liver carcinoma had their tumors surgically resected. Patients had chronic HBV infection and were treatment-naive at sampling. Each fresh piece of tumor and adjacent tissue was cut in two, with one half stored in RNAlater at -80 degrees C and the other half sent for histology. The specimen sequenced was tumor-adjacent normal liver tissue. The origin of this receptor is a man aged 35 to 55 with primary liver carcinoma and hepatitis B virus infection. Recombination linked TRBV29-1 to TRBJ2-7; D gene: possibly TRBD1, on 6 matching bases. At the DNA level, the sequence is TGCAACGTTTTGAGTTCGACAGGATCCGAGCAGTACCTC. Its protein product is CNVLSSTGSEQYL.